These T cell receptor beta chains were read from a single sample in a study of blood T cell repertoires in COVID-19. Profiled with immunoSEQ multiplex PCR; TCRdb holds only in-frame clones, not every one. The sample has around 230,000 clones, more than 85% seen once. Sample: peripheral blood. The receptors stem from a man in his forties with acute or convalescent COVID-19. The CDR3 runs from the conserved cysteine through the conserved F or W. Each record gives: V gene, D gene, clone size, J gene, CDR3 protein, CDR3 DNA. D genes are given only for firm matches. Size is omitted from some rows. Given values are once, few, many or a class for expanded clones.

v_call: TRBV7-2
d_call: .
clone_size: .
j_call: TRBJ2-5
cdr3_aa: CASSLAGRQETQYF
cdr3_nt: TGTGCCAGCAGCTTAGCGGGGAGGCAAGAGACCCAGTACTTC

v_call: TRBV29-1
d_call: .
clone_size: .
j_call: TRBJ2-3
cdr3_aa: CSVEEWQGRVTQYF
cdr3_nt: TGCAGCGTTGAAGAGTGGCAGGGGAGAGTTACGCAGTATTTT

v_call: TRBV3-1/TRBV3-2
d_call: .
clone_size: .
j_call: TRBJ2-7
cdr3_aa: CASRSESYEQYF
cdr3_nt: TGTGCCAGCAGAAGCGAATCCTACGAGCAGTACTTC

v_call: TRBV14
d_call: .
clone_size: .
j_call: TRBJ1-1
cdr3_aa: CASSQEEGLGNTEAFF
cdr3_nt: TGTGCCAGCAGCCAAGAGGAGGGGTTAGGGAACACTGAAGCTTTCTTT

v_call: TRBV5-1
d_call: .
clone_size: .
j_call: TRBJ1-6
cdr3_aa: CASSLSGQINSPLHF
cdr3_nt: TGCGCCAGCAGCTTGAGTGGACAGATTAATTCACCCCTCCACTTT

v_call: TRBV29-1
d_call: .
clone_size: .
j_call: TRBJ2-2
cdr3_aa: CSVTGEAGELFF
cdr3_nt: TGCAGCGTCACAGGGGAGGCCGGGGAGCTGTTTTTT

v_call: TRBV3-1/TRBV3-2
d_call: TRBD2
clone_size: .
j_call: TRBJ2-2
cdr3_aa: CASSQERLAGRAGELFF
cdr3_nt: TGTGCCAGCAGCCAAGAGAGGCTAGCGGGGAGGGCCGGGGAGCTGTTTTTT

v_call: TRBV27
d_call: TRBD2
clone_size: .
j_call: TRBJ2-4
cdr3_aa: CASKVAAGGRLAKNIQYF
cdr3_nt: TGTGCCAGCAAGGTCGCAGCGGGGGGGCGATTAGCCAAAAACATTCAGTACTTC

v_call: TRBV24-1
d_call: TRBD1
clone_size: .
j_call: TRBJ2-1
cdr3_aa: CATSDRIHEQFF
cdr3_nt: TGTGCCACTTCGGACAGGATCCATGAGCAGTTCTTC

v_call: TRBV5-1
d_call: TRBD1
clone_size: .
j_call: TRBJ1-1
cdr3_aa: CASSRGQGWGDTEAFF
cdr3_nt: TGCGCCAGCAGCCGCGGACAGGGATGGGGGGACACTGAAGCTTTCTTT

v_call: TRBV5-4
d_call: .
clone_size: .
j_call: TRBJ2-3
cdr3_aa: CAHKGGTDTQYF
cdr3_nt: TGTGCCCATAAGGGGGGCACAGATACGCAGTATTTT

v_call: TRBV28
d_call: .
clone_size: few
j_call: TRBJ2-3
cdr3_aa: CASSPTGFRTDTQYF
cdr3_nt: TGTGCCAGCAGCCCGACCGGGTTTCGCACAGATACGCAGTATTTT

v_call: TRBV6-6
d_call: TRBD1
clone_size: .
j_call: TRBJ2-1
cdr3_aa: CASSPGGGSYNEQFF
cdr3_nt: TGTGCCAGCAGTCCAGGGGGCGGAAGCTACAATGAGCAGTTCTTC

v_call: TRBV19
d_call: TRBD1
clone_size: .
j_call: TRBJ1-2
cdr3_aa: CASTPRGRLYFGYTF
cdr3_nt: TGTGCCAGTACCCCCAGGGGGCGCTTGTACTTTGGCTACACCTTC

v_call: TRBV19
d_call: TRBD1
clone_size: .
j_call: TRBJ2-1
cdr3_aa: CASSIASTGGSYNEQFF
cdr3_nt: TGTGCCAGTAGTATCGCCTCGACAGGGGGCTCCTACAATGAGCAGTTCTTC

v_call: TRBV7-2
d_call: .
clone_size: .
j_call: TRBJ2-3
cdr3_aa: CASSLDFITDTQYF
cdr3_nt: TGTGCCAGCAGCTTAGACTTCATCACAGATACGCAGTATTTT

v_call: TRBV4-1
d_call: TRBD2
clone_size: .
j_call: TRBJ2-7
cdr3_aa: CASSQDGTSGSSYEQYF
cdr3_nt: TGCGCCAGCAGCCAAGATGGGACTAGCGGGAGCTCCTACGAGCAGTACTTC

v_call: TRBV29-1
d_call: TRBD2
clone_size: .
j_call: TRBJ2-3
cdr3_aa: CSVATSAHSTDTQYF
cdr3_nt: TGCAGCGTTGCTACTAGCGCGCATAGCACAGATACGCAGTATTTT

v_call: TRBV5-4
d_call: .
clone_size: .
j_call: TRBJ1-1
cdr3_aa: CASSPGHMNTEAFF
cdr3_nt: TGTGCCAGCAGCCCGGGACATATGAACACTGAAGCTTTCTTT

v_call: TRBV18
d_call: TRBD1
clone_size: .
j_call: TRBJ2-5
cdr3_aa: CASSPRGQGVGETQYF
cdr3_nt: TGTGCCAGCTCACCCCGGGGACAGGGGGTTGGAGAGACCCAGTACTTC

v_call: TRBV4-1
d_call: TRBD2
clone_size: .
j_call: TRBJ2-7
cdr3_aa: CASSLSGGTYEQYF
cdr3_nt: TGCGCCAGCAGCCTTAGCGGGGGAACCTACGAGCAGTACTTC

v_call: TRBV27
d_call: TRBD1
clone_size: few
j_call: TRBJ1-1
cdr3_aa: CASSLTGGPEAFF
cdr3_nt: TGTGCCAGCAGCCTAACAGGGGGCCCTGAAGCTTTCTTT

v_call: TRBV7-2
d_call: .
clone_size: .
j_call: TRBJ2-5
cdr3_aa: CASSFGGRVETQYF
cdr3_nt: TGTGCCAGCAGCTTCGGAGGGAGAGTGGAGACCCAGTACTTC